There are a few counts of the clone carrying this T cell receptor (beta chain). Its antigen is unidentified. Before sequencing took place, the ViraFEST assay used viral peptide pools to expand antigen-specific CD4+ T cells. Cultured cells yielded isolated CD4+ T cells after 10 days. Two-dose BNT162b2 or mRNA-1273 vaccination was given to participants. Having tested negative for nucleocapsid antibodies, the vaccine recipients showed no prior SARS-CoV-2 infection. On days 3 and 7, fresh IL-2 medium replaced half the medium. The data were obtained in a study of vaccination effects on CD4 cells after COVID-19. General observations from the study: Late in the post-vaccination period, infection-induced and vaccine-induced clones underwent marked clonal contraction.

Clones were sequenced by immunoSEQ multiplex PCR, and TCRdb holds only the in-frame ones, with some missing. Of roughly 24,000 clones listed, approximately 77% are singletons. From germline, CDR1 is SGHRS and CDR2 YFSETQ. Trimming pared 6 bases from V and 0 bases from J, leaving 10 bases between. This CDR3 has 14 amino acids. This material consisted of CD4+ T cells from PBMCs cultured with HCoV-NL63 spike peptides, taken after COVID-19 vaccination. The genes are TRBV5-1 and TRBJ2-1; D tentatively fits TRBD1 or TRBD2 (5 bases each). The source of this sequence is a human donor who received a COVID-19 vaccine. CDR3 region: CASMRGSSYNEQFF. In DNA, the CDR3 is TGCGCCAGCATGAGGGGAAGCTCCTACAATGAGCAGTTCTTC.